These 28 T cell receptor beta chains originate from one sample sequenced in a study of T cell responses to AZD1222 COVID-19 vaccine (dated by TCRdb to about 2021). Sample time point, as interpreted from the label and publication: baseline before first vaccination. Library preparation was by the immunoSEQ multiplex PCR assay. TCRdb retrieved this table from immuneACCESS and kept in-frame rearrangements only. Not all clones are present; in checked studies, unresolved V genes account for under half, and no reason is known for the remainder. The sample contains roughly 120,000 clones, 87% of them found a single time. The ten largest clones take up about 10% of the sample. The sample in question was peripheral blood, obtained on day 0 of AZD1222 vaccination. The receptors come from an adult in good health.

The chain recombines TRBV29-1 with TRBJ2-5; unclear D gene. The V end lost 3 bases, the J end lost 5 bases, and 4 bases lay between the germline ends. Germline CDR1 is SQVTM and CDR2 is ANQGSEA. CDR3 length: 10 residues. DNA of the CDR3: TGCAGCGTTGAGGGGGAGACCCAGTACTTC. This translates into CSVEGETQYF. Together with reference TRBV29-1 and TRBJ2-5, the CDR3 gives the full variable domain: SAVISQKPSRDICQRGTSLTIQCQVDSQVTMMFWYRQQPGQSLTLIATANQGSEATYESGFVIDKFPISRPNLTFSTLTVSNMSPEDSSIYLCSVEGETQYFGPGTRLLVL.

This chain links TRBV18 with TRBJ1-3; D gene uncertain. This CDR3 contains 14 residues. Germline V CDR1 and CDR2: KGHSH, LQKENI. Trimming took 3 bases from V and 0 from J, leaving 6 bases between them. In nucleotides, the CDR3 is TGTGCCAGCTCACCCGAATACTCTGGAAACACCATATATTTT. It specifies CASSPEYSGNTIYF.

The V call is TRBV7-6, the J call TRBJ2-5, with 8 bases matching TRBD2. The CDR3 length is 17 residues. With V trimmed by 5 bases and J by 4 bases, 15 bases remained unmatched. Germline CDR1 and CDR2: SGHVS and FNYEAQ. In DNA, the CDR3 is TGTGCCAGCAGCGAAGGGAGTGCGGCGGGGGGCGGAGAGACCCAGTACTTC. Protein: CASSEGSAAGGGETQYF. The whole variable domain, remainder taken from reference TRBV7-6 and TRBJ2-5, is GAGVSQSPRYKVTKRGQDVALRCDPISGHVSLYWYRQALGQGPEFLTYFNYEAQQDKSGLPNDRFSAERPEGSISTLTIQRTEQRDSAMYRCASSEGSAAGGGETQYFGPGTRLLVL.

The chain uses TRBV23-1 and TRBJ1-4, with 7 bases lining up with TRBD1. TRBV23-1 is marked as an open reading frame, function uncertain. The junction had 5 bases not matched to a gene; V was cut back by 0 bases and J by 7 bases. This CDR3 region has 15 residues. CDR3 loop: CASSQSKAGGEKLFF. CDR3 coding DNA: TGCGCCAGCAGTCAATCGAAGGCAGGGGGTGAAAAACTGTTTTTT.

J is TRBJ1-3 and V is TRBV6-5; the D is unclear. There are 15 residues in the CDR3. The germline V gene has CDR1 MNHEY and CDR2 SVGAGI. The germline V and J ends were trimmed by 0 bases and 0 bases, with 6 bases remaining between them. The CDR3 sequence: CASSYSHYSGNTIYF. In DNA, the CDR3 is TGTGCCAGCAGTTACTCACACTACTCTGGAAACACCATATATTTT.

The chain couples TRBV10-3 to TRBJ2-3; D gene uncertain. The CDR3 has 15 amino acids. Germline V gene data show CDR1 as ENHRY and CDR2 as SYGVKD. Trimming removed 0 bases from V and 1 base from J, with 8 bases in between. The CDR3 nucleotides read TGTGCCATCAGTGAGTCCCAGTCGGGCACAGATACGCAGTATTTT. It yields the protein CAISESQSGTDTQYF.

The chain is built from TRBV5-1 and TRBJ2-7; D unclear. Trimming cost V 5 bases and J 0 bases, with 12 bases left between them. The V gene's germline CDR1 is SGHRS and CDR2 YFSETQ. The CDR3 covers 14 residues. In DNA, the CDR3 is TGCGCCAGCAGATGGTGGACGGACTCCTACGAGCAGTACTTC. Translating it yields CASRWWTDSYEQYF.

The chain has TRBV27 and TRBJ1-2, with D maybe TRBD1 (6 bases). The CDR3 contains 13 residues. CDR1 MNHEY and CDR2 SMNVEV come from the germline V gene (reference sequence). V lost 5 bases to trimming and J lost 2 bases, with 9 bases between them. CDR3 nucleotide sequence: TGTGCCAGCAGTCCTCAGGGGAACTATGGCTACACCTTC. Protein product: CASSPQGNYGYTF.

In this sample, this clone turned up once. The V gene is TRBV5-6, the J gene TRBJ1-2, with TRBD1 identical over 7 bases. CDR3 size: 14 residues. The junction had 6 bases not matched to a gene; V was cut back by 3 bases and J by 4 bases. Germline V gives CDR1 SGHDT, CDR2 YYEEEE. CDR3 loop: CASSSDRALYGYTF. The CDR3 DNA reads as TGTGCCAGCAGCTCCGACAGGGCTCTCTATGGCTACACCTTC.

This chain links TRBV7-8 with TRBJ2-1; D gene unclear. Germline V gene data show CDR1 as SGHVS and CDR2 as FQNEAQ. This CDR3 contains 16 residues. V dropped 4 bases and J dropped 0 bases, with 13 bases sitting between them. The chain's CDR3 is CASSSTTESSYNEQFF. Here the CDR3 DNA reads TGTGCCAGCAGCTCGACAACCGAGAGCTCCTACAATGAGCAGTTCTTC. Full variable domain (missing parts from reference TRBV7-8 and TRBJ2-1): GAGVSQSPRYKVAKRGQDVALRCDPISGHVSLFWYQQALGQGPEFLTYFQNEAQLDKSGLPSDRFFAERPEGSVSTLKIQRTQQEDSAVYLCASSSTTESSYNEQFFGPGTRLTVL.

A few counts support this clone. Here the CDR3 reads CASSDGTGDTTNEKLFF. CDR3 DNA: TGTGCCAGCAGCGACGGGACAGGGGACACAACTAATGAAAAACTGTTTTTT. The V gene is TRBV13, the J gene TRBJ1-4, with 10 bases aligning to TRBD1. This CDR3 has 17 amino acids. Germline-derived CDR1 and CDR2 are PRHDT and FYEKMQ (reference sequence). The ends lost 5 bases at V and 0 bases at J; junction bases unmatched: 6.

This clone was detected only a few times. The chain joins TRBV11-1 to TRBJ1-3; D unresolved. The germline V gene encodes CDR1 SGHAT and CDR2 FQDESV (reference sequence). This CDR3 comprises 15 residues. The ends were cut back, 0 bases at V and 0 bases at J, with 6 bases in the middle. DNA of the CDR3: TGTGCCAGCAGCTTAGCGACTGCCTCTGGAAACACCATATATTTT. This gives the protein CASSLATASGNTIYF. The full variable domain, rest sourced from reference TRBV11-1 and TRBJ1-3, is EAEVAQSPRYKITEKSQAVAFWCDPISGHATLYWYRQILGQGPELLVQFQDESVVDDSQLPKDRFSAERLKGVDSTLKIQPAELGDSAMYLCASSLATASGNTIYFGEGSWLTVV.

This chain links TRBV2 with TRBJ2-7, with a possible D match to TRBD2 (6 bases). CDR1 and CDR2 (germline): SNHLY, FYNNEI. The CDR3 runs to 13 residues. The CDR3 nucleotides read TGTGCAGGGTCCGGAGGGGCGGCGTACGAGCAGTACTTC. Translating gives CAGSGGAAYEQYF.

This chain connects TRBV28 to TRBJ2-7; no definite D call. CDR1 MDHEN and CDR2 SYDVKM come from the germline V gene. V was clipped by 6 bases and J by 0 bases, with 3 bases between them. The CDR3 is 11 amino acids. CDR3 coding DNA: TGTGCCAGCAGGACCTCCTACGAGCAGTACTTC. Translating it yields CASRTSYEQYF.

The chain carries TRBV19 and TRBJ2-1; 11 nucleotides match TRBD2. V was clipped by 8 bases and J by 7 bases; unmatched bases: 7. Germline V gene lookup returns CDR1 LNHDA and CDR2 SQIVND (reference sequence). CDR3 size: 14 residues. In DNA, the CDR3 is TGTGCCAGTTCCCCGGTAGCGGGAGGGAATGAGCAGTTCTTC. Its protein product is CASSPVAGGNEQFF.

The chain recombines TRBV23-1 with TRBJ1-6, with TRBD1 matching 7 bases. TRBV23-1 is labeled an ORF, and its function is uncertain. V gave up 5 bases and J gave up 9 bases; unmatched junction bases: 10. The CDR3 is made up of 15 amino acids. The CDR3 DNA sequence: TGCGCCAGCAGTGTGACAGGGATGTTCGGTTCACCCCTCCACTTT. Amino acids: CASSVTGMFGSPLHF.

This chain joins TRBV5-1 and TRBJ1-1, with D uncertain. Trimming removed 3 bases from V and 7 bases from J, with 13 bases in between. In germline, CDR1 is SGHRS, CDR2 YFSETQ. This CDR3 contains 13 residues. The chain's CDR3 is CASSSGPSGEAFF. Here the CDR3 DNA reads TGCGCCAGCAGCTCCGGGCCCTCGGGTGAAGCTTTCTTT.

V usage is TRBV3-1 (or the pseudogene TRBV3-2) and J usage is TRBJ2-3; no reliable D call. The CDR3 consists of 11 residues. Trimming left V 1 base short and J 9 bases short, with 5 bases between. The germline gives CDR1 LGHDT, CDR2 YNNKEL (reference sequence). The CDR3 region has the DNA TGTGCCAGCAGCCAAGCGGGCACGCAGTATTTT. Its translation is CASSQAGTQYF.

V gene TRBV11-3 combines with J gene TRBJ2-2; 13 nucleotides align to TRBD2. The CDR3 is made up of 18 amino acids. Germline CDR1 and CDR2: SGHNT and YENEEA. With V trimmed by 2 bases and J by 4 bases, 7 bases remained unmatched. The CDR3 spells CASSLITSGRAGTGELFF. CDR3 DNA sequence: TGTGCCAGCAGCTTAATAACTAGCGGGAGGGCGGGCACCGGGGAGCTGTTTTTT.

The V gene is TRBV5-4, the J gene TRBJ1-2; D call uncertain. This CDR3 spans 15 amino acids. V was trimmed by 4 bases and J by 0 bases, leaving 13 bases between them. The germline gives CDR1 SGHNT, CDR2 YYREEE (reference sequence). The CDR3 reads CASSPFIESNYGYTF. CDR3 DNA sequence: TGTGCCAGCAGCCCTTTTATCGAATCTAACTATGGCTACACCTTC. Full variable domain (missing parts from reference TRBV5-4 and TRBJ1-2): ETGVTQSPTHLIKTRGQQVTLRCSSQSGHNTVSWYQQALGQGPQFIFQYYREEENGRGNFPPRFSGLQFPNYSSELNVNALELDDSALYLCASSPFIESNYGYTFGSGTRLTVV.

The V call is TRBV5-1, the J call TRBJ2-5; D tentatively reads TRBD1 or TRBD2 (5 bases each). The CDR3 runs to 15 residues. Germline-derived CDR1 and CDR2 are SGHRS and YFSETQ. Deletions cut 0 bases from V and 1 base from J, with 10 bases between. The CDR3 sequence is CASSLAGTTQETQYF. The DNA of the CDR3 is TGCGCCAGCAGCTTGGCTGGGACGACCCAAGAGACCCAGTACTTC.

V and J are TRBV5-1 and TRBJ1-1; D may be TRBD1 (6 bases). Germline V CDR1 and CDR2: SGHRS, YFSETQ. The CDR3 is 15 residues long. With 2 bases removed from V and 10 bases from J, the gap between germline ends came to 21 bases. The CDR3 is CASSLWGAGSFGAFF. CDR3 in DNA: TGCGCCAGCAGCTTATGGGGGGCCGGAAGTTTCGGAGCTTTCTTT.

This sequence joins TRBV29-1 and TRBJ1-5; 8 nucleotides match TRBD1. J gave up 6 bases and V 4 bases, and 2 bases lay outside the gene matches. Germline lookup yields CDR1 SQVTM and CDR2 ANQGSEA. The CDR3 loop spans 12 amino acids. CDR3 bases: TGCAGCGTTGGACAGGGGAGTCAGCCCCAGCATTTT. It yields the protein CSVGQGSQPQHF.

The chain combines TRBV6-2 or TRBV6-3 with TRBJ2-1; 13 bases agree with TRBD2. The CDR3 is 18 amino acids. The V segment lost 2 bases and the J segment 0 bases; nucleotides outside the gene matches: 4. Looked up from germline, CDR1 is MNHEY and CDR2 is SVGEGT. The CDR3 DNA reads TGTGCCAGCAGTTACGCGCGGACTAGCGGGAGCTCCTACAATGAGCAGTTCTTC. This translates into CASSYARTSGSSYNEQFF.

Notes on this clone: At one boundary the junction diverges from the germline segment, which might be a read error. This chain uses TRBV12-3 or TRBV12-4 with TRBJ1-6; D is ambiguous. The CDR3 runs 13 residues. DNA for the CDR3: TGTGCCAGCAGTTTCCTCGATAATTCACCCCTCCGCTTT. It is translated as CASSFLDNSPLRF.

This clone has only one observation. The V call is TRBV19, the J call TRBJ1-6, with D perhaps TRBD1 (6 bases). The CDR3 spans 13 residues. Germline V gene lookup returns CDR1 LNHDA and CDR2 SQIVND (reference sequence). V was trimmed by 6 bases and J by 7 bases, leaving 10 bases between them. CDR3 nucleotide sequence: TGTGCCAGTAGCGACAGGAACAATTCACCCCTCCACTTT. Translation gives CASSDRNNSPLHF.

The chain employs TRBV4-1 and TRBJ2-3, with TRBD1 matching 8 bases. Germline values: CDR1 MGHRA, CDR2 YSYEKL. The CDR3 loop spans 18 amino acids. The trim removed 5 bases at V and 1 base at J, leaving 14 bases unmatched. CDR3 nucleotides: TGCGCCAGCAGCTCCACGACTTTAGGGACAGGAGGCACAGATACGCAGTATTTT. Encoded protein: CASSSTTLGTGGTDTQYF.

This chain links TRBV28 with TRBJ2-2; TRBD1 might be the D (6 bases). V was pared by 7 bases and J by 4 bases, with 16 bases between. This CDR3 is 15 amino acids long. The germline V gene encodes CDR1 MDHEN and CDR2 SYDVKM. The CDR3 region is CASIPNPGVTGELFF. The CDR3 nucleotides read TGTGCCAGCATTCCGAATCCAGGGGTCACCGGGGAGCTGTTTTTT.